This T cell receptor (beta chain) was captured in a study of beta chain features in type 1 diabetes. Germline V gives CDR1 MDHEN, CDR2 SYDVKM. J was trimmed by 2 bases and V by 3 bases; bases with no gene match: 3. This CDR3 is built from 14 residues. Findings of the study overall: Moderate yet significant TCRB CDR3 shortening was seen in Type 1 diabetes patients in all four CD4+ subsets. Possibly, sequencing cDNA over-represented cells that had high TCR expression levels.

Every donor provided one heparinised blood draw, which averaged about 116 mL. Via the markers CD45RO/CCR7/CD25/CD127/CD95/CD27, stem cell-like memory, regulatory, central memory and naive CD4+ cells were sorted. Expressed TCRB transcripts got sequenced, as all isolated RNA was reverse transcribed. The study sequenced naive, central memory and regulatory T cell samples to an average of about 4 million reads. TCRdb keeps only in-frame clones here, not all; method: immunoSEQ multiplex PCR. The sample carries tens of thousands of clones, 40% to 65% recorded once. This clone was picked up a small number of times. Its antigen is not known.

Sequencing used Tregs from blood. J is TRBJ1-2 and V is TRBV28, with 7 positions matching TRBD1. The sequence was collected from a woman aged 40 to 50 with type 1 diabetes. DNA of the CDR3: TGTGCCAGCAGTTTTCGGGACAGCAACTATGGCTACACCTTC. It translates to CASSFRDSNYGYTF.